This TCR beta chain was obtained from a study of CD8 T cells in Susac syndrome. When the RNA was reverse transcribed, random hexamers were used with an input of roughly 0.5 to 1 ug. Via MiXCR, TCRdb re-called the immunoSEQ multiplex PCR reads, giving one row per CDR3 protein. Of roughly 180,000 distinct CDR3 sequences in the sample, approximately 93% are singletons; the top ten hold roughly 0.1%. The CDR3 spans 11 residues. In germline, CDR1 is MNHEY, CDR2 SMNVEV (reference sequence). The multiple sclerosis control group consisted of treatment-naive patients whose relapsing-remitting disease, which was either stable or active, fulfilled revised McDonald criteria.

Sample: CD4+ T cells from PBMCs. The TCR comes from a human donor with multiple sclerosis. The chain combines TRBV27 with TRBJ1-1; D not certain. CDR3 residues: CAVGLGTEAFF. CDR3 sequence (DNA): TGTGCTGTAGGGCTCGGAACTGAAGCTTTCTTT.